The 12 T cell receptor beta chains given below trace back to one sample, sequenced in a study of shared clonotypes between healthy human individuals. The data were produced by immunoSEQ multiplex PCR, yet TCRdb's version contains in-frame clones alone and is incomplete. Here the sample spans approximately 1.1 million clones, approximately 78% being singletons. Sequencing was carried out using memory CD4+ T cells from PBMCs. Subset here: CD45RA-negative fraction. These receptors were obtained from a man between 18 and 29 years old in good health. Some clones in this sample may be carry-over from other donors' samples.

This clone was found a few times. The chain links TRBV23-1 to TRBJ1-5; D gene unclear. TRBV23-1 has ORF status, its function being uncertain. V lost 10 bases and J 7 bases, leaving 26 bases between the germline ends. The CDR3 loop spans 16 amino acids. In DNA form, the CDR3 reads TGCGCCAACCTTGCTCTCGGCCAGTGCGGGAACCAGCCCCAGCATTTT. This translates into CANLALGQCGNQPQHF.

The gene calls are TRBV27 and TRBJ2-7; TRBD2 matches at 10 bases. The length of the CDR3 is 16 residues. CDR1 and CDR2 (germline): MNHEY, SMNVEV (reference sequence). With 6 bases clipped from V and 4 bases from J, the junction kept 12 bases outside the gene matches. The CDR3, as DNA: TGTGCCAGCAGCCCCGTGGGAGCGGGAGGGGTATACGAGCAGTACTTC. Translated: CASSPVGAGGVYEQYF.

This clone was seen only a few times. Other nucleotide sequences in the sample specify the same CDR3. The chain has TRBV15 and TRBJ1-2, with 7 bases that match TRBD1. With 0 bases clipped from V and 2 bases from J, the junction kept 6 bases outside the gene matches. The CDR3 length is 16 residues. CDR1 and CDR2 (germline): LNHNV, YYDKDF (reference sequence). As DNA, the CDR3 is TGTGCCACCAGCAGAGATTTCCGACAGGGAAACTATGGCTACACCTTC. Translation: CATSRDFRQGNYGYTF.

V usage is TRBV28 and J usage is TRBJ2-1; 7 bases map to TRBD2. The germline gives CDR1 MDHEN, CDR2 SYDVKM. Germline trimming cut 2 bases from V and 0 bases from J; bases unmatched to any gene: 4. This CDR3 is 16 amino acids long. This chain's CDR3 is CASSLGGGSSYNEQFF. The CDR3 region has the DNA TGTGCCAGCAGTTTAGGCGGCGGGAGCTCCTACAATGAGCAGTTCTTC.

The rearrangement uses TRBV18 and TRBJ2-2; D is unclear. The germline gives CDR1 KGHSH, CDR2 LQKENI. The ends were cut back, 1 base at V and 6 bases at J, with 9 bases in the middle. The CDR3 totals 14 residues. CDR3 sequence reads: CASSPQQLAGELFF. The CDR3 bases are TGTGCCAGCTCACCACAACAGTTGGCCGGGGAGCTGTTTTTT.

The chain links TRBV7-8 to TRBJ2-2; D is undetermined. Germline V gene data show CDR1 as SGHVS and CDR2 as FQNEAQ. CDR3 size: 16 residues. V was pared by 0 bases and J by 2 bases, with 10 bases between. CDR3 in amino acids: CASSLAVAINTGELFF. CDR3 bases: TGTGCCAGCAGCTTAGCGGTGGCTATAAACACCGGGGAGCTGTTTTTT.

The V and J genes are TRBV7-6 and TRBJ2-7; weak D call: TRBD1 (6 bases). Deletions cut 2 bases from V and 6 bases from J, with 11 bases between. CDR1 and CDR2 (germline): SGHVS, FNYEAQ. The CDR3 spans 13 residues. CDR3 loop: CASSLYDRTEQYF. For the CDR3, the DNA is TGTGCCAGCAGCTTATACGACAGGACCGAGCAGTACTTC.

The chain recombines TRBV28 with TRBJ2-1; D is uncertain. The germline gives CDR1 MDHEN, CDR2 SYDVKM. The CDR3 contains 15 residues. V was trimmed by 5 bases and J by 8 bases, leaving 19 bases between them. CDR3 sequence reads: CASSPLGPGLDEQFF. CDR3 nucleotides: TGTGCCAGCAGTCCCCTGGGCCCTGGGTTGGATGAGCAGTTCTTC.

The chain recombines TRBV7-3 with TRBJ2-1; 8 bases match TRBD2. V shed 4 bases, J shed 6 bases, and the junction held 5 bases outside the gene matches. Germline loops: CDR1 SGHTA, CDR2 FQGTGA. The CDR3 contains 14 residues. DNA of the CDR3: TGTGCCAGCAGCTCGGGTAGCGGGATCAATGAGCAGTTCTTC. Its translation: CASSSGSGINEQFF.

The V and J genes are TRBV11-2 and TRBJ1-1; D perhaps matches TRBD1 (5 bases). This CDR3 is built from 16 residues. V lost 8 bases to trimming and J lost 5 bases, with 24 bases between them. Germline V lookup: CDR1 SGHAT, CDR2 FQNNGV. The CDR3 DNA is TGTGCCAGCTCAGACCCCGGGGCCCGAAAAATGACTGAAGCTTTCTTT. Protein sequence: CASSDPGARKMTEAFF.

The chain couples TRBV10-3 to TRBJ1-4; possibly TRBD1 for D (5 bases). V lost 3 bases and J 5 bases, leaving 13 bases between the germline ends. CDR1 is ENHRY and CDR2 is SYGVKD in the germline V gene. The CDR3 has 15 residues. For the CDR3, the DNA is TGTGCCATCAGTGAAGGGACTGGGGTGAATGAAAAACTGTTTTTT. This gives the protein CAISEGTGVNEKLFF.

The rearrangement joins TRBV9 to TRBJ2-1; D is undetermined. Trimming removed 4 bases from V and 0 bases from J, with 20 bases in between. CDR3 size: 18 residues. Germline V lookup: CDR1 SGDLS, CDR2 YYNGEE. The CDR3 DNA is TGTGCCAGCAGCCGTGTGTTTCTTAACAGATACTCCTACAATGAGCAGTTCTTC. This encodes CASSRVFLNRYSYNEQFF.